A selection of T cell receptor beta chains follows, all from one sample in a study of PD-L1 blockade in urothelial cancer. TCRdb's table, derived via immunoSEQ multiplex PCR, lists solely in-frame clones and lacks some. Here the sample spans under 90,000 clones, over 90% being singletons. The material was PBMCs, obtained around atezolizumab (anti-PD-L1) treatment. The receptor source for this set is a man in his fifties or sixties with urothelial cancer. Each CDR3 is given with its conserved first and last residue. The D gene is left open where the match is weak. Some rows have no size entry. The others give once, few or many, or a class for an expanded clone.

TRBV30	.	.	TRBJ2-5	CAWSVGRQETQYF	TGTGCCTGGAGTGTCGGTAGACAAGAGACCCAGTACTTC
TRBV4-3	TRBD1	.	TRBJ1-2	CASSPGVTPDRGRGYTF	TGCGCCAGCAGCCCAGGAGTTACGCCGGACAGGGGACGCGGCTACACCTTC
TRBV2	.	.	TRBJ2-5	CASSGVVGPEETQYF	TGTGCCAGCAGTGGCGTTGTGGGGCCGGAAGAGACCCAGTACTTC
TRBV30	TRBD2	once	TRBJ2-3	CAWASSGRVGDTQYF	TGTGCCTGGGCCTCTAGCGGGAGAGTTGGAGATACGCAGTATTTT
TRBV5-5	TRBD2	once	TRBJ2-1	CASSYGLAGAYNEQFF	TGTGCCAGCAGCTACGGACTAGCGGGGGCCTACAATGAGCAGTTCTTC
TRBV2	.	once	TRBJ2-2	CASTGLKNTGELFF	TGTGCCAGCACTGGACTCAAGAACACCGGGGAGCTGTTTTTT
TRBV30	.	.	TRBJ2-7	CAWSGITYEQYF	TGTGCCTGGAGCGGGATTACCTACGAGCAGTACTTC
TRBV9	.	.	TRBJ2-7	CASSASGQAYEQYF	TGTGCCAGCAGCGCTTCGGGACAAGCCTACGAGCAGTACTTC
TRBV4-1	.	.	TRBJ2-7	CASSQDIARGYEQYF	TGCGCCAGCAGCCAAGATATTGCCAGGGGCTACGAGCAGTACTTC
TRBV5-1	TRBD1	.	TRBJ1-5	CASSPGTGRSQPQHF	TGCGCCAGCAGTCCCGGGACAGGGAGAAGTCAGCCCCAGCATTTT
TRBV5-1	.	.	TRBJ1-6	CASSVVGGGANSPLHF	TGCGCCAGCAGCGTTGTGGGGGGGGGTGCCAATTCACCCCTCCACTTT
TRBV19	TRBD1	.	TRBJ1-1	CASSVSGTVNTEAFF	TGTGCCAGTAGTGTTTCCGGGACAGTGAACACTGAAGCTTTCTTT
TRBV10-1	.	.	TRBJ2-3	CASSDGGTDTQYF	TGCGCCAGCAGTGACGGGGGAACGGATACGCAGTATTTT
TRBV10-3	.	.	TRBJ1-1	CAIGAGYTEAFF	TGTGCCATCGGGGCAGGATACACTGAAGCTTTCTTT
TRBV5-1	.	once	TRBJ1-2	CASSLVSGQEYGYTF	TGCGCCAGCAGCTTGGTGAGCGGGCAGGAATATGGCTACACCTTC
TRBV30	.	once	TRBJ1-2	CAWSVIGGGAVGYTF	TGTGCCTGGAGTGTAATAGGCGGGGGCGCGGTGGGCTACACCTTC
TRBV5-4	.	once	TRBJ2-3	CASSFVPGQADTQYF	TGTGCCAGCAGCTTCGTCCCCGGCCAAGCGGATACGCAGTATTTT
TRBV27	TRBD2	once	TRBJ2-1	CASSFRAGGYNEQFF	TGTGCCAGCAGTTTCCGTGCGGGGGGATACAATGAGCAGTTCTTC
TRBV29-1	.	.	TRBJ2-5	CSVKSGQETQYF	TGCAGCGTTAAAAGCGGCCAAGAGACCCAGTACTTC
TRBV30	.	.	TRBJ1-2	CAWSVRRVTLLRRDQRYGYTF	TGTGCCTGGAGTGTACGGCGGGTCACCCTCCTACGCCGCGACCAACGATATGGCTACACCTTC
TRBV28	.	.	TRBJ1-1	CASPPPRAENTEAFF	TGTGCCAGCCCCCCCCCGAGGGCAGAGAACACTGAAGCTTTCTTT
TRBV29-1	.	.	TRBJ2-2	CSVRHRVNTGELFF	TGCAGCGTCCGCCACAGGGTTAACACCGGGGAGCTGTTTTTT
TRBV7-2	.	.	TRBJ2-1	CASSLATSSYNEQFF	TGTGCCAGCAGCTTAGCGACAAGCTCCTACAATGAGCAGTTCTTC
TRBV6-1	TRBD2	.	TRBJ2-7	CASSPRGGALGEQYF	TGTGCCAGCAGTCCCCGGGGGGGGGCGCTTGGTGAGCAGTACTTC
TRBV6-1	.	.	TRBJ1-2	CASSEALQPTNYGYTF	TGTGCCAGCAGTGAAGCCTTACAGCCGACTAACTATGGCTACACCTTC
TRBV6-5	.	.	TRBJ2-1	CASSYTQGYNEQFF	TGTGCCAGCAGTTACACGCAGGGATACAATGAGCAGTTCTTC
TRBV5-1	TRBD1	.	TRBJ2-3	CASSPGQGTDTQYF	TGCGCCAGCAGTCCGGGACAGGGCACAGATACGCAGTATTTT
TRBV9	TRBD1	.	TRBJ2-2	CASSARQGATGELFF	TGTGCCAGCAGCGCCAGACAGGGAGCCACCGGGGAGCTGTTTTTT
TRBV6-1	TRBD1	.	TRBJ2-2	CASSVGQGGTGELFF	TGTGCCAGCAGTGTAGGACAGGGAGGCACCGGGGAGCTGTTTTTT
TRBV13	TRBD1	once	TRBJ1-1	CASSPGQGLAEAFF	TGTGCCAGCAGCCCGGGACAGGGGTTGGCTGAAGCTTTCTTT
TRBV5-1	TRBD2	.	TRBJ2-5	CASSEGTSGGGQETQYF	TGCGCCAGCAGCGAAGGCACTAGCGGGGGGGGTCAAGAGACCCAGTACTTC
TRBV6-1	TRBD2	once	TRBJ2-5	CASSESYGPGGTQYF	TGTGCCAGCAGTGAAAGTTATGGGCCGGGGGGGACCCAGTACTTC
TRBV5-1	.	.	TRBJ2-2	CASSFGGTGELFF	TGCGCCAGCAGCTTCGGCGGGACCGGGGAGCTGTTTTTT